What follows are 12 T cell receptor beta chains derived from one specimen sequenced in a study of CD8 T cells in ankylosing spondylitis. TCRdb re-derived calls from the 5' RACE reads in MiXCR, one entry per CDR3 protein. The data show 35,000 to 40,000 distinct CDR3 sequences, 15% to 20% seen once. Material for sequencing was blood. These TCRs come from a male donor with ankylosing spondylitis or in good health (not recorded which).

The genes are TRBV7-2 and TRBJ2-4, with 10 positions matching TRBD1. V lost 8 bases, J lost 8 bases, and 9 bases stayed unmatched. Germline lookup yields CDR1 SGHTA and CDR2 FQGNSA. There are 14 residues in the CDR3. This CDR3 reads CASGPPGQGYIQYF. The CDR3 coding sequence is TGTGCCAGCGGCCCCCCGGGACAGGGGTACATTCAGTACTTC.

This clonotype was counted between two and nine times. The V gene is TRBV28, the J gene TRBJ2-1, with 11 bases aligning to TRBD2. The germline V gene encodes CDR1 MDHEN and CDR2 SYDVKM. The CDR3 covers 14 residues. V dropped 6 bases and J dropped 6; count of bases not matched to a gene: 4. This CDR3 is CASRGLAVSNEQFF. CDR3 sequence (DNA): TGTGCCAGCAGGGGACTAGCGGTCTCCAATGAGCAGTTCTTC.

V and J are TRBV5-1 and TRBJ2-2; D is uncertain. Trimming left V 4 bases short and J 0 bases short, with 13 bases between. The CDR3 covers 16 residues. From germline, CDR1 is SGHRS and CDR2 YFSETQ. CDR3 sequence: CASSPETMANTGELFF. CDR3 DNA sequence: TGCGCCAGCAGCCCGGAAACAATGGCGAACACCGGGGAGCTGTTTTTT. Full variable domain (remainder filled in from reference TRBV5-1 and TRBJ2-2): KAGVTQTPRYLIKTRGQQVTLSCSPISGHRSVSWYQQTPGQGLQFLFEYFSETQRNKGNFPGRFSGRQFSNSRSEMNVSTLELGDSALYLCASSPETMANTGELFFGEGSRLTVL.

This clonotype has a handful of counts. The chain recombines TRBV28 with TRBJ2-7; no definite D call. Germline lookup yields CDR1 MDHEN and CDR2 SYDVKM. The CDR3 runs 12 residues. The V end was cut by 2 bases, the J end by 6 bases, with 8 bases between. In nucleotides, the CDR3 is TGTGCCAGCAGTTTAAGGCAGCTCGAGCAGTACTTC. It codes for CASSLRQLEQYF.

This chain joins TRBV28 and TRBJ1-5; possible D gene TRBD1, 5 bases. V gave up 5 bases and J gave up 5 bases, with 22 bases separating them. Germline-derived CDR1 and CDR2 are MDHEN and SYDVKM. The CDR3 covers 17 residues. As DNA, the CDR3 is TGTGCCAGCAGTAAGTGGGCCGTCGGGGGTCGTGATCAGCCCCAGCATTTT. Residues: CASSKWAVGGRDQPQHF. The full variable domain, rest sourced from reference TRBV28 and TRBJ1-5, is DVKVTQSSRYLVKRTGEKVFLECVQDMDHENMFWYRQDPGLGLRLIYFSYDVKMKEKGDIPEGYSVSREKKERFSLILESASTNQTSMYLCASSKWAVGGRDQPQHFGDGTRLSIL.

This clonotype was seen a handful of times. The V and J genes are TRBV5-6 and TRBJ2-7; a possible D gene is TRBD2 (5 bases). V dropped 2 bases and J dropped 0 bases, with 12 bases sitting between them. The CDR3 is 15 residues long. Germline CDR1 and CDR2: SGHDT and YYEEEE. CDR3 amino acids: CASSFGYRGSYEQYF. The CDR3 DNA follows: TGTGCCAGCAGCTTTGGATATCGGGGCTCCTACGAGCAGTACTTC.

CDR3 amino acids: CASSPVQGAYEQYF. CDR3 bases: TGCGCCAGCAGCCCCGTTCAGGGGGCCTACGAGCAGTACTTC. The gene calls are TRBV4-3 and TRBJ2-7; 7 bases fit TRBD1. Germline CDR1 is LGHNA and CDR2 is YSLEER. Trimming removed 4 bases from V and 2 bases from J; junction bases left unmatched: 5. This CDR3 has 14 residues.

V gene TRBV6-5 combines with J gene TRBJ2-5; D might be TRBD2 (7 bases). Trimming removed 7 bases from V and 5 bases from J, with 17 bases in between. From germline, CDR1 is MNHEY and CDR2 SVGAGI. This CDR3 is built from 14 residues. CDR3 DNA: TGTGCCAGCACCCCACCGGGGGGCCGTGAGACCCAGTACTTC. Translation gives CASTPPGGRETQYF.

Only a few counts were recorded for this clonotype. V and J are TRBV3-1 and TRBJ1-5, with 7 bases lining up with TRBD1. CDR1 is LGHDT, CDR2 YNNKEL, per germline (reference sequence). V lost 1 base, J lost 7 bases, and 4 bases stayed unmatched. The CDR3 length is 14 residues. The CDR3 DNA is TGTGCCAGCAGCCAAGGACAGGGCGGGCAGCCCCAGCATTTT. This encodes CASSQGQGGQPQHF.

J is TRBJ1-1 and V is TRBV28, with 7 bases identical to TRBD1. With 10 bases clipped from V and 0 bases from J, the junction kept 8 bases outside the gene matches. Germline loops: CDR1 MDHEN, CDR2 SYDVKM. This CDR3 has 14 amino acids. The CDR3 region is CATVKGAMNTEAFF. DNA of the CDR3: TGTGCCACCGTGAAGGGGGCAATGAACACTGAAGCTTTCTTT.

This clonotype was observed many times. The J gene is TRBJ2-1, the V gene TRBV12-3 or TRBV12-4; the match to TRBD2 covers 14 bases. The CDR3 is 15 residues long. With V trimmed by 5 bases and J by 8 bases, 5 bases remained unmatched. CDR3 region: CASSPGLAGDHEQFF. The DNA for the CDR3 is TGTGCCAGCAGTCCGGGACTAGCGGGAGACCATGAGCAGTTCTTC.

The V call is TRBV19, the J call TRBJ2-3, with TRBD2 matching 13 bases. V lost 3 bases and J lost 4; bases outside the gene matches: 4. This CDR3 contains 16 residues. Germline-derived CDR1 and CDR2 are LNHDA and SQIVND (reference sequence). The CDR3 reads CASSMGTSGESDTQYF. Written as DNA, the CDR3 is TGTGCCAGTAGTATGGGGACTAGCGGGGAGTCAGATACGCAGTATTTT.